What follows are 31 T cell receptor beta chains derived from one specimen sequenced in a study of identical twins listed by TCRdb under 2016. The method was 5' RACE. Sequencer: Illumina HiSeq 2000. TCRdb reprocessing: public reads trimmed at Q25 with fastp, clones called with MiXCR, in-frame beta chains kept. Identical CDR3 protein sequences are pooled into one entry, listed with their most common genes and DNA. The sample table contains about 280,000 distinct CDR3 sequences; only one count was recorded for less than 9% of them. The ten largest clones represent 2.1% of the sample. This sample also belongs to another study, concerning yellow fever vaccine responses in identical twins.

Specimen: memory (CD45RO+) T cells sorted from blood. Reading the label with the study, this specimen's cell subset or site is: CD45RO+ enriched T cells. All receptors come from a young woman in good health.

This clonotype occurred a few times. This chain joins TRBV12-3 or TRBV12-4 and TRBJ2-1; 13 nucleotides match TRBD2. The CDR3 has 18 amino acids. J was trimmed by 3 bases and V by 5 bases; bases with no gene match: 10. The CDR3 DNA reads as TGTGCCAGCAGTGGACTAGCGGGAGATTGGGGGAGCTACAATGAGCAGTTCTTC. This translates into CASSGLAGDWGSYNEQFF.

This clonotype appeared many times. The V and J genes are TRBV28 and TRBJ1-1; D gene ambiguous. From germline, CDR1 is MDHEN and CDR2 SYDVKM. This CDR3 contains 11 residues. V was cut by 6 bases and J by 3 bases, with 5 bases left in between. The CDR3 loop is CASSYYTEAFF. The CDR3 DNA sequence: TGTGCCAGCAGCTATTACACTGAAGCTTTCTTT.

This clonotype was observed at least ten times. This chain connects TRBV12-3 or TRBV12-4 to TRBJ2-3; D gene uncertain. Trimming removed 7 bases at V and 3 bases at J, with 11 bases between. The CDR3 is 13 residues long. The CDR3: CASTNPRTDTQYF. The CDR3, as DNA: TGTGCCAGCACGAACCCAAGGACAGATACGCAGTATTTT.

This chain uses TRBV24-1 with TRBJ2-1, with no clear D. In germline, CDR1 is KGHDR, CDR2 SFDVKD. V lost 4 bases to trimming and J lost 5 bases, with 8 bases between them. The length of the CDR3 is 13 residues. CDR3 amino acids: CATSEYTDNEQFF. The DNA of the CDR3 is TGTGCCACCAGTGAGTACACAGACAATGAGCAGTTCTTC.

This clonotype showed up many times. The chain is built from TRBV7-7 and TRBJ2-1, with 10 bases aligning to TRBD2. V trimming: 5 bases; J trimming: 9 bases; junction bases outside the gene matches: 10. The CDR3 covers 15 residues. CDR1 SSHAT and CDR2 FNYEAQ come from the germline V gene (reference sequence). The CDR3, as DNA: TGTGCCAGCAGCAAAACCCTAGCGGGGGAAGGTGAGCAGTTCTTC. It is translated as CASSKTLAGEGEQFF.

The chain joins TRBV3-1 to TRBJ2-7; 8 positions match TRBD1. Germline CDR1 LGHDT, CDR2 YNNKEL (reference sequence). The J segment lost 7 bases and the V segment lost 0 bases, leaving 5 bases of the junction unmatched. The CDR3 consists of 14 residues. The DNA for the CDR3 is TGTGCCAGCAGCCAAGAGCAGGGGGCGGGGGAGCAGTACGTC. This translates into CASSQEQGAGEQYV.

At least ten counts were recorded for this clonotype. V gene TRBV5-1 combines with J gene TRBJ2-1; the match to TRBD2 covers 9 bases. With 1 base clipped from V and 4 bases from J, the junction kept 3 bases outside the gene matches. The CDR3 has 15 residues. The germline CDR1 and CDR2 sequences are SGHRS and YFSETQ. As DNA, the CDR3 is TGCGCCAGCAGCTTGTTAGCGGGAGTTTACAATGAGCAGTTCTTC. The encoded protein is CASSLLAGVYNEQFF. Together with reference TRBV5-1 and TRBJ2-1, the CDR3 gives the full variable domain: KAGVTQTPRYLIKTRGQQVTLSCSPISGHRSVSWYQQTPGQGLQFLFEYFSETQRNKGNFPGRFSGRQFSNSRSEMNVSTLELGDSALYLCASSLLAGVYNEQFFGPGTRLTVL.

This rearrangement joins TRBV29-1 to TRBJ2-1; 8 bases agree with TRBD1. CDR1 SQVTM and CDR2 ANQGSEA come from the germline V gene. Unmatched junction bases numbered 12, after V lost 7 bases and J lost 7 bases. The CDR3 is 14 residues long. CDR3 in DNA: TGCAGCGCTGGGACAGGAACAATAGGGAATGAGCAGTTCTTC. This translates into CSAGTGTIGNEQFF.

CDR3 in DNA: TGTGCCATCAGTGAGTGGAGACTAGCGGGAGAAGATACGCAGTATTTT. It codes for CAISEWRLAGEDTQYF. This chain uses TRBV10-3 with TRBJ2-3, with 12 bases identical to TRBD2. The V and J ends lost 1 base and 5 bases, in that order; junction bases with no gene match: 4. The CDR3 spans 16 residues. Germline values: CDR1 ENHRY, CDR2 SYGVKD.

The chain uses TRBV19 and TRBJ2-7, with 8 bases aligning to TRBD2. J gave up 0 bases and V 4 bases, and 2 bases lay outside the gene matches. This CDR3 is 14 amino acids long. CDR1 and CDR2 (germline): LNHDA, SQIVND (reference sequence). Written as DNA, the CDR3 is TGTGCCAGTAGTACCGGGACTAGCTCCTACGAGCAGTACTTC. As protein: CASSTGTSSYEQYF.

This clonotype was picked up many times. V is TRBV20-1 and J is TRBJ1-1; TRBD1 agrees at 7 bases. The CDR3 is 13 amino acids. Trimming at V came to 5 bases and at J to 7 bases, leaving 10 bases not matched to a gene. Germline lookup yields CDR1 DFQATT and CDR2 SNEGSKA (reference sequence). The CDR3 sequence: CSAGTTGNHEAFF. The CDR3 coding sequence is TGCAGTGCTGGTACGACAGGGAATCATGAAGCTTTCTTT.

The chain joins TRBV10-3 to TRBJ2-2; TRBD2 matches at 9 bases. The junction had 3 bases not matched to a gene; V was cut back by 7 bases and J by 0 bases. This CDR3 has 15 residues. Germline CDR1 reads ENHRY; CDR2 reads SYGVKD. CDR3 sequence: CAITASGTNTGELFF. The CDR3 DNA sequence: TGTGCCATCACCGCTAGCGGGACGAACACCGGGGAGCTGTTTTTT.

This clonotype was recorded at least ten times. The chain joins TRBV11-2 to TRBJ2-7, with 7 positions matching TRBD2. The CDR3 is 14 amino acids. Germline V gene lookup returns CDR1 SGHAT and CDR2 FQNNGV. V gave up 4 bases and J gave up 2 bases; unmatched junction bases: 5. Written as DNA, the CDR3 is TGTGCCAGCAGCTCCAAGGGAGGGACCTACGAGCAGTACTTC. Its protein is CASSSKGGTYEQYF.

This clonotype was seen a handful of times. The chain employs TRBV4-1 and TRBJ2-3; 8 bases agree with TRBD2. This CDR3 region has 18 residues. The germline CDR1 and CDR2 sequences are MGHRA and YSYEKL. V was pared by 0 bases and J by 1 base, with 9 bases of the junction left unmatched. CDR3 amino acids: CASSQEGLVGRGTDTQYF. The CDR3 coding sequence is TGCGCCAGCAGCCAAGAGGGACTAGTTGGTCGCGGCACAGATACGCAGTATTTT.

This clonotype was counted only a few times. The rearrangement joins TRBV11-2 to TRBJ2-1; D gene ambiguous. Germline V gene sequence: CDR1 SGHAT, CDR2 FQNNGV. The CDR3 totals 15 residues. Trimming pared 4 bases from V and 3 bases from J, leaving 13 bases between. In nucleotides, the CDR3 is TGTGCCAGCAGCTCCGTCTCAAAAAGCTACAATGAGCAGTTCTTC. This codes for CASSSVSKSYNEQFF.

This clonotype was found many times. The chain combines TRBV7-2 with TRBJ2-3; possibly TRBD2 for D (5 bases). Trimming left V 1 base short and J 1 base short, with 12 bases between. The CDR3 length is 16 residues. CDR1 is SGHTA and CDR2 is FQGNSA in the germline V gene. The CDR3 DNA sequence: TGTGCCAGCAGCTTAGGTGTCCTAGCCCGCACAGATACGCAGTATTTT. Translating it yields CASSLGVLARTDTQYF.

This clonotype was detected a few times. This rearrangement joins TRBV7-7 to TRBJ2-5; D is unresolved. The V end lost 5 bases, the J end lost 5 bases, and 15 bases lay between the germline ends. CDR3 length: 14 residues. Germline assignment: CDR1 SSHAT and CDR2 FNYEAQ (reference sequence). CDR3 amino acids: CASSPNLGRETQYF. CDR3 nucleotides: TGTGCCAGCAGCCCCAACCTCGGGCGGGAGACCCAGTACTTC.

This clonotype was counted only a few times. In DNA, the CDR3 is TGTGCCAGTAGTATCCCTGACATGGCCTACGAGCAGTACTTC. Translation: CASSIPDMAYEQYF. The chain links TRBV19 to TRBJ2-7; D is unclear. The CDR3 sequence is 14 residues long. The ends were cut back, 3 bases at V and 2 bases at J, with 11 bases in the middle. Germline assignment: CDR1 LNHDA and CDR2 SQIVND (reference sequence). Combining the CDR3 with reference TRBV19 and TRBJ2-7 gives the whole variable domain DGGITQSPKYLFRKEGQNVTLSCEQNLNHDAMYWYRQDPGQGLRLIYYSQIVNDFQKGDIAEGYSVSREKKESFPLTVTSAQKNPTAFYLCASSIPDMAYEQYFGPGTRLTVT.

V is TRBV14 and J is TRBJ2-1, with 16 bases aligning to TRBD2. The trim removed 1 base at V and 8 bases at J, leaving 5 bases unmatched. From germline, CDR1 is SGHDN and CDR2 FVKESK. This CDR3 contains 17 residues. The CDR3 here is CASSQGGLAGGFDEQFF. The DNA for the CDR3 is TGTGCCAGCAGCCAAGGGGGACTAGCGGGGGGGTTCGATGAGCAGTTCTTC.

The CDR3 sequence is CATSDFVSGGKTGELFF. DNA for the CDR3: TGTGCCACCAGTGATTTTGTGTCGGGAGGCAAAACCGGGGAGCTGTTTTTT. The genes are TRBV24-1 and TRBJ2-2; 7 nucleotides match TRBD2. V shed 1 base, J shed 5 bases, and the junction held 9 bases outside the gene matches. CDR3 size: 17 residues. Germline V gene data show CDR1 as KGHDR and CDR2 as SFDVKD.

V and J are TRBV19 and TRBJ2-7; 8 bases are shared with TRBD1. The V and J ends lost 6 bases and 2 bases, in that order; junction bases with no gene match: 3. Germline lookup yields CDR1 LNHDA and CDR2 SQIVND (reference sequence). This CDR3 contains 13 residues. In nucleotides, the CDR3 is TGTGCCAGTAGCTCACAGGGGGCCTACGAGCAGTACTTC. It translates to CASSSQGAYEQYF.

This clonotype has more than one count but fewer than ten. V is TRBV7-2 and J is TRBJ2-1; D is unresolved. V lost 3 bases and J 8 bases, leaving 11 bases between the germline ends. Germline CDR1 is SGHTA and CDR2 is FQGNSA. CDR3 size: 13 residues. The CDR3 reads CASSLGFMDEQFF. The CDR3 region has the DNA TGTGCCAGCAGCTTGGGTTTCATGGATGAGCAGTTCTTC.

Many counts were recorded for this clonotype. This chain uses TRBV24-1 with TRBJ2-3; D not resolved. CDR1 and CDR2 (germline): KGHDR, SFDVKD. This CDR3 contains 14 residues. Trimming stripped 3 bases from V and 2 bases from J, with 8 bases between. The CDR3 loop is CATSDLSFTDTQYF. CDR3 DNA: TGTGCCACCAGTGATCTAAGTTTCACAGATACGCAGTATTTT.

This clonotype showed up just a few times. The V gene is TRBV29-1, the J gene TRBJ1-1; D is undetermined. The CDR3 is made up of 15 amino acids. Germline values: CDR1 SQVTM, CDR2 ANQGSEA. V lost 4 bases to trimming and J lost 0 bases, with 15 bases between them. CDR3 nucleotides: TGCAGCGTTGGCTCACCAGCAGGACTGAACACTGAAGCTTTCTTT. Translating it yields CSVGSPAGLNTEAFF.

This clonotype was found a few times. This chain joins TRBV10-3 and TRBJ2-3; 15 nucleotides agree with TRBD2. Losses at the gene ends were 3 bases for V and 0 bases for J; bases not matched to a gene: 7. CDR1 and CDR2 from the germline V gene are ENHRY and SYGVKD. This CDR3 has 19 amino acids. CDR3 sequence: CAISDGLAGGSPSTDTQYF. The CDR3 region has the DNA TGTGCCATCAGTGACGGACTAGCGGGAGGGTCCCCAAGCACAGATACGCAGTATTTT.

This clonotype was observed a few times. The V gene is TRBV27, the J gene TRBJ1-1, with D perhaps TRBD1 (6 bases). The CDR3 length is 15 residues. Per germline, CDR1 MNHEY and CDR2 SMNVEV (reference sequence). Trimming pared 6 bases from V and 5 bases from J, leaving 19 bases between. The CDR3 loop reads CASRRIRDIGTEAFF. The CDR3 region has the DNA TGTGCCAGCAGACGAATCCGGGACATAGGGACTGAAGCTTTCTTT.

This clonotype was picked up many times. The rearrangement uses TRBV20-1 and TRBJ2-3; D is unclear. This CDR3 has 12 amino acids. The V end lost 2 bases, the J end lost 1 base, and 4 bases lay between the germline ends. Germline V gene lookup returns CDR1 DFQATT and CDR2 SNEGSKA (reference sequence). CDR3 sequence (DNA): TGCAGTGCTAGAAGGGGCACAGATACGCAGTATTTT. Encoded protein: CSARRGTDTQYF.

This clonotype was picked up many times. The chain recombines TRBV10-2 with TRBJ1-1; D call uncertain. The V end was cut by 4 bases, the J end by 6 bases, with 9 bases between. The CDR3 has 12 amino acids. Germline V CDR1 and CDR2: WSHSY, SAAADI. DNA for the CDR3: TGCGCCAGCAGTGGGCCTTATTCTGAAGCTTTCTTT. This sequence encodes CASSGPYSEAFF.

Many counts were recorded for this clonotype. The chain joins TRBV12-3 or TRBV12-4 to TRBJ1-2; the D gene is possibly TRBD1 (6 bases). V lost 6 bases and J lost 2, with 13 bases in between. There are 14 residues in the CDR3. CDR3 sequence (DNA): TGTGCCAGCAGCCTCCAGGGACAAAACTATGGCTACACCTTC. Translating it yields CASSLQGQNYGYTF.

CDR3 coding DNA: TGTGCCAGCCCCTTTGGCCAGCGGACCTACAATGAGCAGTTCTTC. It is translated as CASPFGQRTYNEQFF. The V and J genes are TRBV6-1 and TRBJ2-1; D might be TRBD2 (5 bases). CDR1 MNHNS and CDR2 SASEGT come from the germline V gene. This CDR3 contains 15 residues. The V end lost 8 bases, the J end lost 2 bases, and 16 bases lay between the germline ends.

The sample holds a few counts of this clonotype. The CDR3: CSALGRDTDQPQHF. For the CDR3, the DNA is TGCAGTGCCCTAGGTAGGGACACCGATCAGCCCCAGCATTTT. This chain connects TRBV20-1 to TRBJ1-5; TRBD1 might be the D (6 bases). Germline lookup yields CDR1 DFQATT and CDR2 SNEGSKA (reference sequence). Trimming stripped 6 bases from V and 5 bases from J, with 17 bases between. The CDR3 has 14 residues.